This T cell receptor beta chain was documented in a study of T cell repertoires in cytomegalovirus infection. As for the study in general: Recently identified HLA-C-restricted CMV epitopes and well-studied HLA-B-restricted CMV epitopes were used by the study. Matching HLA type and CMV infection were both indicated by public TCR beta signatures. Overall study findings and caveats: Predominance within the ex vivo response was attributable to HLA-C-restricted CMV-specific TCR beta clonotypes.

TCRdb processed the reads anew with MiXCR; each CDR3 protein has one entry. The sample has approximately 600,000 distinct CDR3 sequences, approximately 40% seen once. A word on this clonotype: Its matching antigen is unknown.

CDR1 and CDR2 (germline): DFQATT, SNEGSKA (reference sequence). This CDR3 comprises 17 residues. The V gene lost 3 bases and the J gene lost 8 bases, with 26 bases spanning the gap. The rearrangement links TRBV20-1 to TRBJ2-1, with D perhaps given as TRBD1 or TRBD2 (6 bases each). The material was cultured PBMCs, obtained from culture after CMV antigen stimulation. This receptor was taken from a human donor in good health (CMV status not recorded). Some clones in this sample may be carry-over from other donors' samples. The CDR3 sequence is CSASMSRGDTLWDEQFF. The CDR3 bases are TGCAGTGCTAGTATGTCTCGCGGGGACACTCTCTGGGATGAGCAGTTCTTC.